These 11 T cell receptor beta chains were all obtained from the same sample, sequenced in a study of T cell responses to AZD1222 COVID-19 vaccine. Profiled with immunoSEQ multiplex PCR; TCRdb holds only in-frame clones, not every one. The table shows approximately 64,000 clones, with around nine tenths occurring only once. Sequencing used peripheral blood, obtained 28 days after the second dose of the MenACWY control vaccine. Source of these receptors: an adult who received the MenACWY meningococcal vaccine as a control.

The chain uses TRBV5-6 and TRBJ1-2; D not resolved. This CDR3 is 13 amino acids long. The V end was cut by 5 bases, the J end by 4 bases, with 12 bases between. Germline values: CDR1 SGHDT, CDR2 YYEEEE. The CDR3, as DNA: TGTGCCAGCAGGATGCAGGACGGCTATGGCTACACCTTC. As protein: CASRMQDGYGYTF. Filled out from reference TRBV5-6 and TRBJ1-2, the complete variable domain reads DAGVTQSPTHLIKTRGQQVTLRCSPKSGHDTVSWYQQALGQGPQFIFQYYEEEERQRGNFPDRFSGHQFPNYSSELNVNALLLGDSALYLCASRMQDGYGYTFGSGTRLTVV.

The CDR3 protein is CASSWGQGTNEKLFF. The CDR3 DNA is TGTGCCAGCAGCTGGGGACAGGGTACTAATGAAAAACTGTTTTTT. The chain joins TRBV7-9 to TRBJ1-4, with 9 bases that match TRBD1. There are 15 residues in the CDR3. In germline, CDR1 is SEHNR, CDR2 FQNEAQ (reference sequence). The V and J ends lost 4 bases and 2 bases, in that order; junction bases with no gene match: 2.

The gene calls are TRBV11-2 and TRBJ1-4; D is perhaps TRBD1 (5 bases). V was trimmed by 0 bases and J by 7 bases, leaving 12 bases between them. CDR3 length: 15 residues. CDR1 is SGHAT, CDR2 FQNNGV, per germline. The CDR3 DNA follows: TGTGCCAGCAGCTTAGATTGGGGGGGGGTTGAAAAACTGTTTTTT. Protein sequence: CASSLDWGGVEKLFF.

The V gene is TRBV7-2, the J gene TRBJ2-1; D might be TRBD1 or TRBD2, each matching 6 bases. Trimming took off 6 bases at V and 3 bases at J, with 9 bases between the two ends. The germline V gene has CDR1 SGHTA and CDR2 FQGNSA. The CDR3 spans 13 residues. Here the CDR3 reads CASRGGNYNEQFF. The CDR3 coding sequence is TGTGCCAGCAGGGGGGGCAACTACAATGAGCAGTTCTTC.

This chain connects TRBV7-2 to TRBJ1-1; D is undetermined. There are 17 residues in the CDR3. Germline loops: CDR1 SGHTA, CDR2 FQGNSA. V was shortened by 4 bases and J by 2 bases, with 20 bases between the two germline ends. The CDR3 loop reads CASSYDRLGSGNTEAFF. Here the CDR3 DNA reads TGTGCCAGCAGCTATGACCGTCTGGGCAGCGGTAACACTGAAGCTTTCTTT.

This chain joins TRBV3-1 (or the pseudogene TRBV3-2) and TRBJ2-3; D is undetermined. Trimming stripped 3 bases from V and 2 bases from J, with 6 bases between. Looked up from germline, CDR1 is LGHDT and CDR2 is YNNKEL (reference sequence). CDR3 size: 13 residues. For the CDR3, the DNA is TGTGCCAGCAGCCAGGGATTCACAGATACGCAGTATTTT. This encodes CASSQGFTDTQYF.

V is TRBV6-1 and J is TRBJ1-4; no clear D gene. Per the germline V gene, CDR1 is MNHNS and CDR2 is SASEGT. The CDR3 consists of 14 residues. V lost 1 base to trimming and J lost 8 bases, with 11 bases between them. CDR3 nucleotides: TGTGCCAGCAGTGAAGATGGGGTTCGAGAAAAACTGTTTTTT. This codes for CASSEDGVREKLFF.

The chain employs TRBV6-5 and TRBJ2-5, with 8 bases fitting TRBD2. Germline trimming cut 4 bases from V and 5 bases from J; bases unmatched to any gene: 9. The germline gives CDR1 MNHEY, CDR2 SVGAGI. The CDR3 is 15 residues long. CDR3 sequence (DNA): TGTGCCAGCAGTTTAGCGGGACGCCCCCAGGAGACCCAGTACTTC. This translates into CASSLAGRPQETQYF.

In regard to this clone: Other DNA sequences in this specimen translate into the identical CDR3. The gene calls are TRBV27 and TRBJ2-2, with D possibly TRBD2 on 6 matching bases. The CDR3 consists of 15 residues. From germline, CDR1 is MNHEY and CDR2 SMNVEV (reference sequence). V lost 3 bases to trimming and J lost 1 base, with 9 bases between them. This CDR3 reads CASSFGRENTGELFF. The CDR3 DNA reads as TGTGCCAGCAGTTTTGGGCGGGAGAACACCGGGGAGCTGTTTTTT.

CDR3 residues: CASQTGGGTYEQYF. The CDR3 region has the DNA TGTGCCAGCCAAACAGGGGGAGGTACCTACGAGCAGTACTTC. This chain links TRBV6-5 with TRBJ2-7; 8 nucleotides align to TRBD1. The CDR3 covers 14 residues. The germline gives CDR1 MNHEY, CDR2 SVGAGI. V was pared by 8 bases and J by 2 bases, with 8 bases of the junction left unmatched.

V usage is TRBV7-9 and J usage is TRBJ2-1; D may match TRBD1 or TRBD2 (6 bases each). Per the germline V gene, CDR1 is SEHNR and CDR2 is FQNEAQ (reference sequence). Deletions cut 5 bases from V and 9 bases from J, with 20 bases between. This CDR3 region has 15 residues. DNA for the CDR3: TGTGCCAGCAGCGGGGGGCGGCGGGGAGAAAGTGAGCAGTTCTTC. As protein: CASSGGRRGESEQFF. The full variable domain, completed using reference TRBV7-9 and TRBJ2-1, is DTGVSQNPRHKITKRGQNVTFRCDPISEHNRLYWYRQTLGQGPEFLTYFQNEAQLEKSRLLSDRFSAERPKGSFSTLEIQRTEQGDSAMYLCASSGGRRGESEQFFGPGTRLTVL.